This passage covers 24 T cell receptor beta chains from one sample sequenced in a study of cytomegalovirus exposure and HLA in healthy donors. PCR was performed using 60 Vbeta and 13 Jbeta primers. TCRdb keeps only in-frame clones here, not all; method: immunoSEQ multiplex PCR. Here the sample spans about 190,000 clones, about 88% being singletons. Specimen: PBMCs. The receptor source for this set is a woman in her late teens or twenties in good health and CMV-seronegative.

The gene calls are TRBV5-4 and TRBJ2-1; D possibly corresponds to TRBD1 (5 bases). V lost 3 bases and J lost 10, with 20 bases in between. CDR3 length: 15 amino acids. Germline V gives CDR1 SGHNT, CDR2 YYREEE (reference sequence). CDR3 in DNA: TGTGCCAGCAGCTCCAGCAAATCACCTTCAGGGGAGCAGTTCTTC. Encoded protein: CASSSSKSPSGEQFF.

As to this clone: Within the sample, other DNA sequences also encode this same CDR3. The chain carries TRBV5-1 and TRBJ2-7; no clear D. CDR1 is SGHRS and CDR2 is YFSETQ in the germline V gene. The CDR3 is 11 amino acids. V lost 0 bases, J lost 6 bases, and 4 bases lay in between. CDR3 nucleotides: TGCGCCAGCAGCTTGGGTCTCGAGCAGTACTTC. Its protein product is CASSLGLEQYF.

This clone is a singleton in its sample. The rearrangement uses TRBV2 and TRBJ2-2, with 8 bases that match TRBD1. This CDR3 comprises 15 residues. After removal of 6 bases from V and 0 bases from J, the junction contained 3 bases not matched to a gene. Germline CDR1 SNHLY, CDR2 FYNNEI. In DNA, the CDR3 is TGTGCCAGCAGGGACAGGGACACGAACACCGGGGAGCTGTTTTTT. It codes for CASRDRDTNTGELFF.

The chain carries TRBV6-1 and TRBJ2-1, with TRBD2 matching over 11 bases. Germline lookup yields CDR1 MNHNS and CDR2 SASEGT. V was clipped by 5 bases and J by 7 bases; unmatched bases: 4. The CDR3 consists of 14 residues. CDR3 sequence reads: CASSLAGGGNEQFF. The CDR3 DNA sequence: TGTGCCAGCAGTTTAGCGGGAGGGGGGAATGAGCAGTTCTTC.

This clone was counted a single time. The chain recombines TRBV7-8 with TRBJ2-5; 7 positions match TRBD1. Gene TRBJ2-7 matches the end of the DNA better, so the J call may be wrong. Germline V gene data show CDR1 as SGHVS and CDR2 as FQNEAQ. There are 14 residues in the CDR3. The CDR3 coding sequence is TGTGCCAGCAGCGGCAGGGACAGCCCCTACGAGCAGTACTTC. This translates into CASSGRDSPYEQYF.

J is TRBJ2-2 and V is TRBV6-5; a weak D match, TRBD1 (6 bases). The CDR3 has 16 residues. The germline V and J ends were trimmed by 3 bases and 5 bases, with 16 bases remaining between them. Germline loops: CDR1 MNHEY, CDR2 SVGAGI. The CDR3 nucleotides read TGTGCCAGCAGTTATCGGGTCACAGGGCCGACCGGGGAGCTGTTTTTT. It translates to CASSYRVTGPTGELFF.

The DNA of the CDR3 is TGTGCCAGCAGCCAAGGGGGAGGCGCGGCCCAAGCTTTCTTT. This encodes CASSQGGGAAQAFF. The chain joins TRBV4-2 to TRBJ1-1; no clear D gene. CDR3 length: 14 residues. The germline V gene encodes CDR1 LGHNA and CDR2 YNFKEQ. The V end lost 1 base, the J end lost 9 bases, and 15 bases lay between the germline ends.

V and J are TRBV2 and TRBJ1-6; the D is unclear. The germline V gene encodes CDR1 SNHLY and CDR2 FYNNEI. V dropped 3 bases and J dropped 0 bases, with 15 bases sitting between them. The CDR3 spans 18 residues. The CDR3 loop is CASSDAGLLSSYNSPLHF. The DNA for the CDR3 is TGTGCCAGCAGTGATGCCGGACTCCTGAGCTCCTATAATTCACCCCTCCACTTT.

V and J are TRBV7-9 and TRBJ2-7, with D perhaps TRBD2 (6 bases). The germline V gene encodes CDR1 SEHNR and CDR2 FQNEAQ (reference sequence). Deletions cut 5 bases from V and 7 bases from J, with 21 bases between. The CDR3 covers 15 residues. The CDR3 DNA reads TGTGCCAGCAGCCTCCTTGGGAGCGGAGGGCGAGAGCAGTACTTC. Its protein is CASSLLGSGGREQYF. Full variable domain (missing parts from reference TRBV7-9 and TRBJ2-7): DTGVSQNPRHKITKRGQNVTFRCDPISEHNRLYWYRQTLGQGPEFLTYFQNEAQLEKSRLLSDRFSAERPKGSFSTLEIQRTEQGDSAMYLCASSLLGSGGREQYFGPGTRLTVT.

The chain couples TRBV11-3 to TRBJ1-1; tentative D call: TRBD1 (5 bases). V gave up 5 bases and J gave up 2 bases, with 15 bases separating them. Germline lookup yields CDR1 SGHNT and CDR2 YENEEA. CDR3 length: 15 amino acids. The CDR3 sequence: CASSPSTTANTEAFF. DNA for the CDR3: TGTGCCAGCAGCCCCTCCACGACAGCAAACACTGAAGCTTTCTTT.

This chain joins TRBV6-5 and TRBJ1-2; 7 bases line up with TRBD1. The CDR3 runs to 13 residues. V dropped 2 bases and J dropped 4; count of bases not matched to a gene: 1. CDR1 is MNHEY and CDR2 is SVGAGI in the germline V gene. The CDR3 bases are TGTGCCAGCAGTTACGGGACAGTCTATGGCTACACCTTC. Translating it yields CASSYGTVYGYTF.

The chain uses TRBV5-1 and TRBJ1-5; D not certain. The germline CDR1 and CDR2 sequences are SGHRS and YFSETQ. This CDR3 spans 15 amino acids. The germline V and J ends were trimmed by 5 bases and 2 bases, with 14 bases remaining between them. The CDR3 nucleotides read TGCGCCAGCAGATTGACCCCGGCGGGCAATCAGCCCCAGCATTTT. It encodes CASRLTPAGNQPQHF.

This sequence joins TRBV7-9 and TRBJ2-5, with D unresolved. The V and J ends lost 2 bases and 5 bases respectively, with 9 bases between them. The CDR3 length is 13 residues. CDR1 SEHNR and CDR2 FQNEAQ come from the germline V gene (reference sequence). CDR3 protein: CASSLIAGETQYF. CDR3 DNA: TGTGCCAGCAGCTTAATAGCTGGGGAGACCCAGTACTTC.

This clone has a single count. The rearrangement links TRBV5-5 to TRBJ2-7; possible D gene TRBD1, 6 bases. Trimming cost V 1 base and J 0 bases, with 11 bases left between them. CDR1 is SGHKS, CDR2 YYEKEE, per germline (reference sequence). The CDR3 totals 15 residues. The CDR3 DNA is TGTGCCAGCAGCTTGTTTGGGACACCCTCCTACGAGCAGTACTTC. Translating it yields CASSLFGTPSYEQYF.

The chain recombines TRBV4-1 with TRBJ2-5; D is perhaps TRBD1 (6 bases). The CDR3 totals 16 residues. Germline-derived CDR1 and CDR2 are MGHRA and YSYEKL. Trimming shortened V by 1 base and J by 4 bases, and 16 bases separated the two germline ends. The CDR3 reads CASSQVLTGLTETQYF. The CDR3 nucleotides are TGCGCCAGCAGCCAAGTTCTCACAGGGTTAACAGAGACCCAGTACTTC.

This chain connects TRBV11-2 to TRBJ2-5; D perhaps matches TRBD2 (6 bases). Germline V gene lookup returns CDR1 SGHAT and CDR2 FQNNGV. CDR3 length: 14 residues. V lost 5 bases and J 4 bases, leaving 14 bases between the germline ends. CDR3 residues: CASSRGSGAETQYF. The CDR3 DNA reads TGTGCCAGCAGCCGAGGGTCGGGAGCAGAGACCCAGTACTTC.

The gene calls are TRBV11-2 and TRBJ2-1; D possibly corresponds to TRBD1 (5 bases). V dropped 2 bases and J dropped 4 bases, with 15 bases sitting between them. The CDR3 is made up of 16 amino acids. From germline, CDR1 is SGHAT and CDR2 FQNNGV. The CDR3 reads CASSLRGPGLYNEQFF. As DNA, the CDR3 is TGTGCCAGCAGCTTAAGGGGCCCAGGGTTGTACAATGAGCAGTTCTTC.

This clone was observed a few times. V is TRBV28 and J is TRBJ1-5; 7 nucleotides match TRBD1. This CDR3 has 14 residues. V shed 5 bases and J 8 bases; nucleotides not matched to a gene: 9. Per germline, CDR1 MDHEN and CDR2 SYDVKM. CDR3 in amino acids: CASSRQGVFEPQHF. The CDR3 nucleotides are TGTGCCAGCAGTCGGCAGGGGGTGTTCGAGCCCCAGCATTTT.

This rearrangement joins TRBV9 to TRBJ2-3; 11 nucleotides match TRBD1. Germline V gene data show CDR1 as SGDLS and CDR2 as YYNGEE. This CDR3 has 15 amino acids. After removal of 3 bases from V and 3 bases from J, the junction contained 3 bases not matched to a gene. In nucleotides, the CDR3 is TGTGCCAGCAGCGCGGGACAGGGGGGGACAGATACGCAGTATTTT. Protein: CASSAGQGGTDTQYF.

CDR3 loop: CASSFQGQETQYF. CDR3 nucleotides: TGTGCCAGCAGCTTCCAGGGTCAAGAGACCCAGTACTTC. This sequence joins TRBV7-9 and TRBJ2-5, with D perhaps TRBD1 (5 bases). Germline V gene sequence: CDR1 SEHNR, CDR2 FQNEAQ (reference sequence). Trimming left V 3 bases short and J 2 bases short, with 7 bases between. CDR3 length: 13 amino acids.

The CDR3 nucleotides are TGCGCCAGCAGCTTGTTGACTAGCGGGAGCAATGAGCAGTTCTTC. This translates into CASSLLTSGSNEQFF. The gene calls are TRBV5-1 and TRBJ2-1; 12 bases map to TRBD2. The CDR3 has 15 residues. Trimming removed 1 base from V and 6 bases from J; junction bases left unmatched: 2. Per the germline V gene, CDR1 is SGHRS and CDR2 is YFSETQ.

The chain has TRBV7-2 and TRBJ1-6; 9 positions match TRBD1. V lost 5 bases and J lost 9; bases outside the gene matches: 11. There are 16 residues in the CDR3. Germline lookup yields CDR1 SGHTA and CDR2 FQGNSA. The CDR3 region is CASSPPGQGMGSPLHF. The CDR3 bases are TGTGCCAGCAGCCCGCCTGGACAGGGGATGGGTTCACCCCTCCACTTT.

Concerning this clone: At one boundary the junction diverges from the germline segment, which might be a read error. V is TRBV5-1 and J is TRBJ2-7, with TRBD1 matching over 10 bases. In germline, CDR1 is SGHRS, CDR2 YFSETQ. The CDR3 runs to 17 residues. CDR3 DNA: TGCGCCGGCAGCTTAGTCCCGGGACAGGGGATAAGCTACGAGCAGTACTTC. This codes for CAGSLVPGQGISYEQYF.

The rearrangement links TRBV29-1 to TRBJ1-1, with D perhaps TRBD1 (6 bases). Germline V gene sequence: CDR1 SQVTM, CDR2 ANQGSEA. The V end was cut by 3 bases, the J end by 10 bases, with 15 bases between. The CDR3 has 12 residues. As DNA, the CDR3 is TGCAGCGTTGATGGGGGGGGCGGAGGAGCTTTCTTT. Amino acid sequence: CSVDGGGGGAFF. The whole variable domain, remainder taken from reference TRBV29-1 and TRBJ1-1, is SAVISQKPSRDICQRGTSLTIQCQVDSQVTMMFWYRQQPGQSLTLIATANQGSEATYESGFVIDKFPISRPNLTFSTLTVSNMSPEDSSIYLCSVDGGGGGAFFGQGTRLTVV.